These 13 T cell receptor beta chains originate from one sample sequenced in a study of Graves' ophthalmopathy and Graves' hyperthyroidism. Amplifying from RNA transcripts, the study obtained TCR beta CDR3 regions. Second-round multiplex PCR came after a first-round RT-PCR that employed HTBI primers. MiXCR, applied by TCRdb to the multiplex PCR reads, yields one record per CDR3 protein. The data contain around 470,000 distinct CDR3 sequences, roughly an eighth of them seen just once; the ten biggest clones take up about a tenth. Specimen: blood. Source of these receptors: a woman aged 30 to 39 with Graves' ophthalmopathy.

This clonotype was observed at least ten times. CDR3 coding DNA: TGCGCCAGCAGTGATCCATTAGCCAAAAACATTCAGTACTTC. Its translation is CASSDPLAKNIQYF. The chain carries TRBV10-1 and TRBJ2-4; D not resolved. Germline CDR1 and CDR2: WNHNN and SYGVQD (reference sequence). CDR3 size: 14 residues. V was trimmed by 3 bases and J by 0 bases, leaving 6 bases between them.

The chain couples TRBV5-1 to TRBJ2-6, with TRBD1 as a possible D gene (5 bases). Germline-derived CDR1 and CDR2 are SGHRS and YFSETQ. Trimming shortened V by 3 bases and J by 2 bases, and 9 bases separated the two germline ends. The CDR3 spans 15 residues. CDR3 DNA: TGCGCCAGCAGCTGGGGCCTTGCTGGGGCCAACGTCCTGACTTTC. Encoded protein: CASSWGLAGANVLTF.

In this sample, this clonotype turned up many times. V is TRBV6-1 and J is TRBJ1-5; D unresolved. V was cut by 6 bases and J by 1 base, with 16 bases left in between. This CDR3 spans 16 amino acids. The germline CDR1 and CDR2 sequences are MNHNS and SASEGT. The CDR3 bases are TGTGCCAGCAGCCTCCGGGGTAGGGCAAGCAATCAGCCCCAGCATTTT. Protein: CASSLRGRASNQPQHF.

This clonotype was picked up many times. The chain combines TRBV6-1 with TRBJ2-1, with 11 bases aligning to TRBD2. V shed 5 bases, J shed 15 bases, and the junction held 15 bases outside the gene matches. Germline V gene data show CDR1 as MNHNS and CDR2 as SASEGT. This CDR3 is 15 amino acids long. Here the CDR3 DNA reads TGTGCCAGCAGTCAAAGCGATGGTAGCGGGGGGGTGTGGTTCTTC. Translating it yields CASSQSDGSGGVWFF.

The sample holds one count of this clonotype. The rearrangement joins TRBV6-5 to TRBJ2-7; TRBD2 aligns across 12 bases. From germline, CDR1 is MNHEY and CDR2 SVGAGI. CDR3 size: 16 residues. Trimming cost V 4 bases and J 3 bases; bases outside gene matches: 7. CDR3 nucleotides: TGTGCCAGCAGTTCTCCAGGACTAGCGGGGCTCTACGAGCAGTACTTC. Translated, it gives CASSSPGLAGLYEQYF.

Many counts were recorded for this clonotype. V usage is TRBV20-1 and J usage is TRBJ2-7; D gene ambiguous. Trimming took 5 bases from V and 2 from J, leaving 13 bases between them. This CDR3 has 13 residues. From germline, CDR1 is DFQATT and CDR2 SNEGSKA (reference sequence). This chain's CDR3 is CSAPQRDTYEQYF. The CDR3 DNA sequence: TGCAGTGCTCCCCAGCGCGACACCTACGAGCAGTACTTC.

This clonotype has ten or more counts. This CDR3 is CASSIGTAPNTGELFF. In DNA form, the CDR3 reads TGTGCCAGCAGTATAGGGACAGCTCCGAACACCGGGGAGCTGTTTTTT. The J gene is TRBJ2-2, the V gene TRBV27; 7 bases agree with TRBD1. V lost 5 bases, J lost 0 bases, and 6 bases stayed unmatched. Germline V gene lookup returns CDR1 MNHEY and CDR2 SMNVEV (reference sequence). CDR3 length equals 16 residues.

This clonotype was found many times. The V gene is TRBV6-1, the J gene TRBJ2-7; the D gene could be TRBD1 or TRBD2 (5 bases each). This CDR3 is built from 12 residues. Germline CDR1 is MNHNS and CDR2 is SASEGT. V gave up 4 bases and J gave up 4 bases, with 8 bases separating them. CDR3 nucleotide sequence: TGTGCCAGCAGTGGGGACGTATACGAGCAGTACTTC. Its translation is CASSGDVYEQYF.

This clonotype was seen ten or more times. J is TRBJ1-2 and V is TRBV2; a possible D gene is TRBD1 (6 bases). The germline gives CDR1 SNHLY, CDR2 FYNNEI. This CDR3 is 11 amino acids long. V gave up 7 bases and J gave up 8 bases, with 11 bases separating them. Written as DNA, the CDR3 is TGTGCCAGCATCCCAGGGGTGGGCTACACCTTC. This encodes CASIPGVGYTF.

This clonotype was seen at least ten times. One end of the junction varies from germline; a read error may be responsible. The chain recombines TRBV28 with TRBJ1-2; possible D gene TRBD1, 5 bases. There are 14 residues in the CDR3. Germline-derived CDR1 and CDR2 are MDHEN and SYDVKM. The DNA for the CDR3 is TGTGCCAGCGCACCTTCAACGTCCCGACGGGGCTACACTTTC. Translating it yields CASAPSTSRRGYTF.

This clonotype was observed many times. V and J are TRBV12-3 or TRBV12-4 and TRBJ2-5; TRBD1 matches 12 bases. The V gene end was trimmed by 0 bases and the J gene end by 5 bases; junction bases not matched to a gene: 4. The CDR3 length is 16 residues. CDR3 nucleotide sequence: TGTGCCAGCAGTTTAGCCGGGACAGGGGGCTTCGAGACCCAGTACTTC. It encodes CASSLAGTGGFETQYF.

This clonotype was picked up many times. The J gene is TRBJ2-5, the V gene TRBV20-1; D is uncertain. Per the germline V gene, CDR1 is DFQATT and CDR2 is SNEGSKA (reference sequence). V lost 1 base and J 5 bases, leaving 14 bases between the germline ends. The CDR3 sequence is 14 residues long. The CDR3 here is CSARVWQATETQYF. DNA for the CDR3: TGCAGTGCTAGAGTATGGCAGGCAACGGAGACCCAGTACTTC.

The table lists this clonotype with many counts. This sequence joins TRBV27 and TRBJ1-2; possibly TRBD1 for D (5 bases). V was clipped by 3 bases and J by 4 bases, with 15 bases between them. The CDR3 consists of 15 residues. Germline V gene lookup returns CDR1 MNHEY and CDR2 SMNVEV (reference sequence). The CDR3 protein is CASSFRGARLYGYTF. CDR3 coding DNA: TGTGCCAGCAGTTTTCGTGGGGCCCGGCTCTATGGCTACACCTTC.